This TCR beta chain was identified in a study of T cells in Graves' hyperthyroidism and ophthalmopathy. Study context: Peripheral blood samples were taken at initial diagnosis, prior to any treatment. General observations from the study: A median 6.5 months before onset, the model predicted ophthalmopathy. Most thyroid clonotypes that were expanded above 0.001 also turned up in blood.

Participants, patients aged 18 to 65, had newly diagnosed hyperthyroidism with a duration under 2 months. This clonotype was seen many times. Its antigen is unknown. Per germline, CDR1 MNHEY and CDR2 SMNVEV (reference sequence). The CDR3 sequence is 15 residues long. The V gene end was trimmed by 6 bases and the J gene end by 7 bases; junction bases not matched to a gene: 11. Amplification targeted TCR beta CDR3 regions from RNA transcripts. The primer set for the first-round RT-PCR of the TCR CDR3 was HTBI. TCRdb passed the multiplex PCR reads through MiXCR, listing each CDR3 protein once. The top ten clones hold around 30% of a sample with about 360,000 distinct CDR3 sequences, 15% to 17% of them seen once.

This sequence joins TRBV27 and TRBJ2-1; 8 bases align to TRBD2. Sequenced material: blood. This TCR came from a woman younger than 30 with Graves' hyperthyroidism that later progressed to Graves' ophthalmopathy. CDR3 in DNA: TGTGCCAGCAGCAGGCCAGCGGGAGTTAGAAATGAGCAGTTCTTC. Translating it yields CASSRPAGVRNEQFF.